The 4 T cell receptor beta chains below were found in one sample sequenced in a study of Graves' ophthalmopathy and Graves' hyperthyroidism. The TCR beta CDR3 regions underwent amplification from RNA transcripts. The library came from an HTBI-primed first-round RT-PCR and a second-round multiplex PCR. Each CDR3 protein gets one entry after TCRdb re-called the multiplex PCR reads with MiXCR. This sample has hundreds of thousands of distinct CDR3 sequences, with about 24% found just once. Sequenced material: peripheral blood. The source of these receptors is a woman aged 18-29 years with stable Graves' hyperthyroidism. Some clones in this sample may be carry-over from other donors' samples.

This clonotype has a count of ten or more. The chain combines TRBV28 with TRBJ2-7; 9 nucleotides align to TRBD2. The J segment lost 2 bases and the V segment lost 8 bases, leaving 16 bases of the junction unmatched. The CDR3 covers 17 residues. Germline assignment: CDR1 MDHEN and CDR2 SYDVKM. The CDR3 loop is CASAETRGGAPTYEQYF. As DNA, the CDR3 is TGTGCCAGCGCCGAAACGCGGGGGGGAGCGCCGACCTACGAGCAGTACTTC.

This clonotype has at least ten counts. The chain employs TRBV12-3 or TRBV12-4 and TRBJ1-1; 10 bases are a match to TRBD1. J lost 3 bases, V lost 4 bases, and 2 bases had no gene match. The CDR3 is made up of 14 amino acids. The CDR3 DNA reads TGTGCCAGCAGTTCCGGGACAGGGGACACTGAAGCTTTCTTT. Translating gives CASSSGTGDTEAFF.

This clonotype was detected many times. The chain employs TRBV18 and TRBJ1-1, with 7 nucleotides matching TRBD1. The CDR3 is made up of 15 amino acids. The junction had 3 bases not matched to a gene; V was cut back by 2 bases and J by 0 bases. CDR1 and CDR2 (germline): KGHSH, LQKENI. The chain's CDR3 is CASSPSTGLNTEAFF. The CDR3 DNA is TGTGCCAGCTCACCATCGACAGGGTTGAACACTGAAGCTTTCTTT.

The chain couples TRBV27 to TRBJ2-7; D is perhaps TRBD1 (5 bases). Trimming took 6 bases from V and 6 from J, leaving 21 bases between them. The CDR3 extends over 15 amino acids. Germline CDR1 MNHEY, CDR2 SMNVEV (reference sequence). This chain's CDR3 is CASSSWGSTLGEQYF. The CDR3 nucleotides read TGTGCCAGCAGCTCCTGGGGCAGCACCCTTGGCGAGCAGTACTTC.